This TCR beta chain was recorded in a study of human T cells and chemical hapten exposure. The overall study: Patch tests put 0.01% DPC on the upper back, and the results were checked at 6 days.

Time point denoted: pre-sensitization, week 0. Treatment specified: therapeutic diphenylcyclopropenone sensitization with weekly scalp DPC. TCRdb re-derived calls from the RACE reads in MiXCR, one entry per CDR3 protein. The sample shows more than 250,000 distinct CDR3 sequences, 7.5% to 10% of them seen only once. The sequencing here drew on whole blood, taken in connection with sensitization to the hapten diphenylcyclopropenone (DPC). The TCR was taken from a middle-aged woman with alopecia areata. Some clones in this sample may be carry-over from other donors' samples.

In DNA form, the CDR3 reads TGTGCCAGCAGCTTAGGGGGGGCGCTAAATGAGCAGTTCTTC. Its translation: CASSLGGALNEQFF. The chain joins TRBV11-2 to TRBJ2-1; D may correspond to TRBD1 or TRBD2 (6 bases each). Germline V gives CDR1 SGHAT, CDR2 FQNNGV. The CDR3 extends over 14 amino acids. The ends were cut back, 1 base at V and 7 bases at J, with 11 bases in the middle.